The 3 T cell receptor beta chains listed next were all sequenced from one sample in a study of T cells in tumors after PD-1 blockade. Repertoires were generated with immunoSEQ multiplex PCR, while TCRdb's copy carries only in-frame clones and drops some. Found here are about 35,000 clones, around 80% of them singletons; the top ten hold 38%. The specimen was PBMCs, collected before anti-PD-1 treatment. The origin of the receptors is a human donor with basal cell carcinoma.

The V call is TRBV21-1, the J call TRBJ2-3; TRBD2 is taken as the D call from the table, unchecked against the DNA. TRBV21-1 is a pseudogene locus. The CDR3 contains 14 residues. This chain's CDR3 is CASTSGTSTDTQYF. CDR3 DNA sequence: TGTGCCAGCACCTCAGGGACTAGCACAGATACGCAGTATTTT.

The chain has TRBV6-5 and TRBJ1-4, with D maybe TRBD1 (6 bases). In germline, CDR1 is MNHEY, CDR2 SVGAGI. The CDR3 consists of 16 residues. The V gene lost 2 bases and the J gene lost 3 bases, with 13 bases spanning the gap. The DNA for the CDR3 is TGTGCCAGCAGTTACAGGGGGTCAGGGGCTAATGAAAAACTGTTTTTT. Translation gives CASSYRGSGANEKLFF.

This chain joins TRBV7-2 and TRBJ2-3; 12 positions agree with TRBD2. The CDR3 contains 19 residues. In germline, CDR1 is SGHTA, CDR2 FQGNSA. The V gene end was trimmed by 5 bases and the J gene end by 3 bases; junction bases not matched to a gene: 15. The CDR3 nucleotides read TGTGCCAGCAGCACCCGGGGGACTAGCGGGCTCTGGGGGACAGATACGCAGTATTTT. It specifies CASSTRGTSGLWGTDTQYF.